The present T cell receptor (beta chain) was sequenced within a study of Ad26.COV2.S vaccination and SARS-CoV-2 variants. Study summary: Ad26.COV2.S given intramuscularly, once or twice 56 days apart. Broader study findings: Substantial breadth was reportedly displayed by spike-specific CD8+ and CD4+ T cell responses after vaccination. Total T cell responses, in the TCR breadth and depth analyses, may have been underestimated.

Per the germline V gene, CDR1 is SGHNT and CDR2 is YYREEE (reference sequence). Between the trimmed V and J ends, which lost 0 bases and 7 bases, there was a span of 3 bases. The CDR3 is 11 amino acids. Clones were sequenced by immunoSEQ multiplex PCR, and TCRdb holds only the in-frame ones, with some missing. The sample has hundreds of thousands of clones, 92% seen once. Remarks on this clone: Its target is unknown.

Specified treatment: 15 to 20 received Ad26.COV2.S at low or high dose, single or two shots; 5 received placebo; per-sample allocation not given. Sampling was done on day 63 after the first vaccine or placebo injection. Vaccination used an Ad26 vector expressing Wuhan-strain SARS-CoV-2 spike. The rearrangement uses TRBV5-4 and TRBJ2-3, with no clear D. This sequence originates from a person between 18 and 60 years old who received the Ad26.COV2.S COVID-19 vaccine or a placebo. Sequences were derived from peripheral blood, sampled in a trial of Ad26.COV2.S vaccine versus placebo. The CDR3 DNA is TGTGCCAGCAGCTTGGGTTATACGCAGTATTTT. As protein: CASSLGYTQYF.